The entry that follows covers one T cell receptor (beta chain) sequence. No antigen is known for it. The source of the sample is a study of identical twins. Study-wide findings and caveats: The same donors were not followed; conclusions instead depended on cross-sectional statistical analysis. Researchers caution that invariant MAIT and iNKT cells could partly confound zero-insertion analyses. Abundant cord blood beta clonotypes carried fewer insertions; memory repertoires showed none.

TCRdb analysed the 5' RACE reads with MiXCR anew, one entry per CDR3 protein. The sample records 500,000 to 650,000 distinct CDR3 sequences, roughly 7.2% being singletons. This CDR3 is built from 16 residues. The V gene lost 3 bases and the J gene lost 0 bases, with 9 bases spanning the gap. These same records also appear under a second study, on yellow fever vaccine responses in identical twins. From that second work: In identical twins, vaccine T cell responses appeared partly shared and partly individual.

The clonotype comes from a young woman in good health. Sequencing input: PBMCs. The rearrangement links TRBV12-3 or TRBV12-4 to TRBJ1-6; D is ambiguous. This chain's CDR3 is CASSFRKSSYNSPLHF. CDR3 nucleotide sequence: TGTGCCAGCAGTTTCAGGAAAAGCTCCTATAATTCACCCCTCCACTTT.